The 4 T cell receptor beta chains presented below share a single source sample, sequenced in a study of molecular identifiers for immune sequencing clone quantification. MiXCR, applied by TCRdb to the PCR reads, yields one record per CDR3 protein. The top ten clones hold roughly 0.9% of a sample with about 640,000 distinct CDR3 sequences, about 20% of them seen once. The sequenced material came from naive CD8+ T cells from blood, with Jurkat cell RNA spiked in. Subset defined: FACS-sorted CD8+CD4-CCR7+CD45RA+ naive T cells. These receptors originate from a human donor in good health. Some libraries in this study had Jurkat cell RNA spiked in.

This chain uses TRBV2 with TRBJ2-3, with TRBD2 identical over 7 bases. The CDR3 is 16 residues long. Germline trimming cut 1 base from V and 3 bases from J; bases unmatched to any gene: 7. Germline CDR1 is SNHLY and CDR2 is FYNNEI. The CDR3: CASSEGLAEGTDTQYF. In DNA form, the CDR3 reads TGTGCCAGCAGTGAAGGCCTAGCGGAGGGAACAGATACGCAGTATTTT. The whole variable domain, filled in from reference TRBV2 and TRBJ2-3, reads EPEVTQTPSHQVTQMGQEVILRCVPISNHLYFYWYRQILGQKVEFLVSFYNNEISEKSEIFDDQFSVERPDGSNFTLKIRSTKLEDSAMYFCASSEGLAEGTDTQYFGPGTRLTVL.

This clonotype was picked up many times. The chain has TRBV24-1 and TRBJ1-1; 9 bases align to TRBD1. V gave up 8 bases and J gave up 3 bases; unmatched junction bases: 3. Germline CDR1 reads KGHDR; CDR2 reads SFDVKD. This CDR3 is built from 13 residues. Here the CDR3 reads CATTRTGDTEAFF. The CDR3 nucleotides read TGTGCCACCACTCGGACAGGGGACACTGAAGCTTTCTTT.

Points on this clonotype: This may arise from a read error, as a much more abundant clone is one base away. This chain connects TRBV24-1 to TRBJ1-5, with 7 bases that match TRBD1. The germline V gene has CDR1 KGHDR and CDR2 SFDVKD. CDR3 length: 14 residues. The CDR3 loop reads CATCDSTGFQPQHF. CDR3 nucleotide sequence: TGTGCCACCTGTGACTCGACAGGGTTTCAGCCCCAGCATTTT.

Details on this clonotype: Given a much more abundant clone one base away, this may be a read error. The CDR3 does not end in the conserved phenylalanine or tryptophan, so this is likely a read error. This sequence joins TRBV9 and TRBJ1-1; D is perhaps TRBD1 (6 bases). Trimming removed 0 bases from V and 7 bases from J, with 13 bases in between. CDR1 and CDR2 (germline): SGDLS, YYNGEE. This CDR3 region has 14 residues. The CDR3 protein is CASSVGGGEGEAFL. CDR3 DNA sequence: TGTGCCAGCAGCGTAGGAGGGGGGGAAGGTGAAGCTTTCCTT.